The 22 T cell receptor beta chains given below trace back to one sample, sequenced in a study of beta chain features in type 1 diabetes. Study-level findings and limits: Type 1 diabetes patients had TCRB CDR3s that were shorter (moderately but significantly so) in all four CD4+ subsets.

Their cognate antigens are unknown. Every bit of the isolated RNA underwent reverse transcription, so sequencing read expressed TCRB transcripts. The method was immunoSEQ multiplex PCR; TCRdb's version includes in-frame clones alone and lacks a portion of them. The sample shows hundreds of thousands of clones, roughly an eighth of them seen only once. The sample was naive CD4+ T cells from blood. The receptors shown here come from a man in his late teens or twenties with type 1 diabetes.

This clone was observed a handful of times. V and J are TRBV27 and TRBJ1-6; D is undetermined. Germline CDR1 and CDR2: MNHEY and SMNVEV (reference sequence). V lost 0 bases, J lost 7 bases, and 7 bases lay in between. The CDR3 has 14 residues. CDR3 amino acids: CASSLSTGNSPLHF. As DNA, the CDR3 is TGTGCCAGCAGTTTATCCACCGGGAATTCACCCCTCCACTTT.

Note on this clone: The junction does not match germline at one end; this may be a read error. The chain joins TRBV28 to TRBJ2-5; 15 bases line up with TRBD2. Germline CDR1 reads MDHEN; CDR2 reads SYDVKM. The CDR3 has 15 residues. The CDR3 spells CASSLPGGTSGRLDF. CDR3 sequence (DNA): TGTGCCAGCAGTCTACCCGGCGGGACTAGCGGGAGGCTAGACTTC.

This clone was seen a handful of times. The rearrangement uses TRBV5-4 and TRBJ2-1; D is undetermined. The CDR3 consists of 13 residues. Trimming removed 1 base at V and 5 bases at J, with 7 bases between. Germline V gene sequence: CDR1 SGHNT, CDR2 YYREEE (reference sequence). The CDR3 region has the DNA TGTGCCAGCAGCTTGCGTGACCACAATGAGCAGTTCTTC. Encoded protein: CASSLRDHNEQFF.

V and J are TRBV27 and TRBJ1-2; a possible D gene is TRBD1 (6 bases). V shed 3 bases and J shed 6 bases, with 14 bases lying between them. CDR1 MNHEY and CDR2 SMNVEV come from the germline V gene (reference sequence). The CDR3 is made up of 14 amino acids. CDR3 protein: CASSFLDRTDGYTF. CDR3 bases: TGTGCCAGCAGTTTCCTGGACAGAACAGATGGCTACACCTTC.

V is TRBV5-1 and J is TRBJ1-1; no firm D call. Between the trimmed V and J ends, which lost 0 bases and 2 bases, there was a span of 11 bases. Germline V gene sequence: CDR1 SGHRS, CDR2 YFSETQ. The CDR3 runs 15 residues. In DNA, the CDR3 is TGCGCCAGCAGCTTGGTAGGGCTGGCCAACACTGAAGCTTTCTTT. Protein sequence: CASSLVGLANTEAFF.

This clone has more than one count but fewer than ten. This chain uses TRBV29-1 with TRBJ1-2; a possible D gene is TRBD1 (5 bases). V was trimmed by 5 bases and J by 3 bases, leaving 10 bases between them. Germline V gives CDR1 SQVTM, CDR2 ANQGSEA. The CDR3 contains 12 residues. The CDR3: CSVSGTDYGYTF. The CDR3, as DNA: TGCAGCGTTTCCGGGACGGACTATGGCTACACCTTC.

The V gene is TRBV4-3, the J gene TRBJ1-1; 7 bases fit TRBD1. The V gene's germline CDR1 is LGHNA and CDR2 YSLEER. Trimming removed 1 base from V and 7 bases from J; junction bases left unmatched: 3. The length of the CDR3 is 13 residues. CDR3 nucleotide sequence: TGCGCCAGCAGCCAAGTTGGGACAGTTGAAGCTTTCTTT. Protein: CASSQVGTVEAFF.

The chain has TRBV11-2 and TRBJ2-7; D perhaps matches TRBD2 (5 bases). This CDR3 spans 13 amino acids. The germline CDR1 and CDR2 sequences are SGHAT and FQNNGV. V was clipped by 3 bases and J by 4 bases, with 10 bases between them. Written as DNA, the CDR3 is TGTGCCAGCAGCTTCGGACTTGTATACGAGCAGTACTTC. It is translated as CASSFGLVYEQYF.

The table lists this clone with a few counts. The chain's CDR3 is CASSARGGSYNSPLHF. The CDR3 DNA follows: TGTGCCAGCAGCGCCAGGGGTGGCTCCTATAATTCACCCCTCCACTTT. This sequence joins TRBV9 and TRBJ1-6, with D possibly matching TRBD1 (6 bases). Germline V gene lookup returns CDR1 SGDLS and CDR2 YYNGEE. The CDR3 loop spans 16 amino acids. Between the trimmed V and J ends, which lost 3 bases and 0 bases, there was a span of 10 bases.

This clone showed up just a few times. The chain recombines TRBV4-1 with TRBJ2-1; D unclear. CDR3 size: 14 residues. Germline CDR1 and CDR2: MGHRA and YSYEKL. V lost 0 bases and J 4 bases, leaving 7 bases between the germline ends. The CDR3 bases are TGCGCCAGCAGCCAAGACGGGTCGTACAATGAGCAGTTCTTC. This codes for CASSQDGSYNEQFF.

The CDR3 DNA is TGTGCCAGCAGCTTAGACGGGGCGGTAACTAATGAAAAACTGTTTTTT. This translates into CASSLDGAVTNEKLFF. The V gene is TRBV7-9, the J gene TRBJ1-4; D is perhaps TRBD1 (5 bases). V was clipped by 1 base and J by 1 base, with 10 bases between them. Germline CDR1 is SEHNR and CDR2 is FQNEAQ (reference sequence). The CDR3 totals 16 residues.

This chain uses TRBV30 with TRBJ2-1; D unresolved. V lost 0 bases to trimming and J lost 7 bases, with 13 bases between them. Germline-derived CDR1 and CDR2 are GTSNPN and SVGIG (reference sequence). The CDR3 runs 14 residues. The CDR3 protein is CAWSVSALTNEQFF. CDR3 DNA sequence: TGTGCCTGGAGTGTAAGCGCCTTGACGAATGAGCAGTTCTTC.

This clone has more than one count but fewer than ten. This chain joins TRBV4-2 and TRBJ2-7; D perhaps matches TRBD1 (6 bases). The V gene's germline CDR1 is LGHNA and CDR2 YNFKEQ. V was shortened by 2 bases and J by 1 base, with 9 bases between the two germline ends. The CDR3 spans 14 residues. The CDR3 is CASSQQTGSYEQYF. The CDR3 DNA follows: TGTGCCAGCAGCCAACAGACAGGTTCCTACGAGCAGTACTTC.

The chain links TRBV6-5 to TRBJ1-2, with D perhaps matching TRBD1 (6 bases). Germline CDR1 MNHEY, CDR2 SVGAGI. The CDR3 is made up of 14 amino acids. With 2 bases removed from V and 7 bases from J, the gap between germline ends came to 14 bases. The CDR3 sequence: CASSYEGRGFGYTF. CDR3 sequence (DNA): TGTGCCAGCAGTTACGAAGGCAGGGGTTTTGGCTACACCTTC.

This sequence joins TRBV11-2 and TRBJ2-1; 11 positions agree with TRBD2. The CDR3 runs 15 residues. CDR1 is SGHAT and CDR2 is FQNNGV in the germline V gene. J gave up 5 bases and V 8 bases, and 8 bases lay outside the gene matches. CDR3 residues: CASRTGTSGNNEQFF. Here the CDR3 DNA reads TGTGCCAGCCGCACCGGGACTAGCGGAAACAATGAGCAGTTCTTC.

This clone was detected a few times. The J gene is TRBJ2-3, the V gene TRBV30; D remains ambiguous. Per germline, CDR1 GTSNPN and CDR2 SVGIG (reference sequence). V was cut by 0 bases and J by 6 bases, with 10 bases left in between. CDR3 length: 13 amino acids. The CDR3 region is CAWSVRVGDTQYF. DNA of the CDR3: TGTGCCTGGAGTGTAAGGGTGGGGGATACGCAGTATTTT.

This clone has just a few counts. This chain joins TRBV28 and TRBJ2-3, with 8 positions matching TRBD2. The CDR3 spans 16 residues. The germline CDR1 and CDR2 sequences are MDHEN and SYDVKM. V lost 11 bases and J lost 2; bases outside the gene matches: 15. Here the CDR3 reads CASAPLGRDNTDTQYF. DNA of the CDR3: TGTGCCTCAGCACCTCTCGGGAGGGATAACACAGATACGCAGTATTTT.

The rearrangement joins TRBV10-3 to TRBJ2-5; 13 positions agree with TRBD2. The V segment lost 6 bases and the J segment 4 bases; nucleotides outside the gene matches: 5. In germline, CDR1 is ENHRY, CDR2 SYGVKD. The CDR3 loop spans 15 amino acids. CDR3 sequence: CAIRPTSGGRETQYF. In DNA, the CDR3 is TGTGCCATCAGACCGACTAGCGGGGGGCGAGAGACCCAGTACTTC.

The V and J genes are TRBV14 and TRBJ2-2, with D unresolved. With 4 bases removed from V and 6 bases from J, the gap between germline ends came to 18 bases. Per the germline V gene, CDR1 is SGHDN and CDR2 is FVKESK. The CDR3 is 16 amino acids. CDR3 in DNA: TGTGCCAGCAGCCTTCAATTCCGGGCCCTCTCCGGGGAGCTGTTTTTT. As protein: CASSLQFRALSGELFF. Full variable domain (missing parts from reference TRBV14 and TRBJ2-2): EAGVTQFPSHSVIEKGQTVTLRCDPISGHDNLYWYRRVMGKEIKFLLHFVKESKQDESGMPNNRFLAERTGGTYSTLKVQPAELEDSGVYFCASSLQFRALSGELFFGEGSRLTVL.

The chain combines TRBV5-1 with TRBJ1-3; no clear D. CDR3 length: 14 amino acids. The V end was cut by 0 bases, the J end by 4 bases, with 8 bases between. The germline gives CDR1 SGHRS, CDR2 YFSETQ. For the CDR3, the DNA is TGCGCCAGCAGCTTGGTGGGAGTCGGAAACACCATATATTTT. This gives the protein CASSLVGVGNTIYF. Full variable domain (outside the CDR3, taken from reference TRBV5-1 and TRBJ1-3): KAGVTQTPRYLIKTRGQQVTLSCSPISGHRSVSWYQQTPGQGLQFLFEYFSETQRNKGNFPGRFSGRQFSNSRSEMNVSTLELGDSALYLCASSLVGVGNTIYFGEGSWLTVV.

This clone has only a few counts. This chain joins TRBV4-2 and TRBJ2-2, with D uncertain. V was shortened by 4 bases and J by 3 bases, with 12 bases between the two germline ends. Germline assignment: CDR1 LGHNA and CDR2 YNFKEQ. This CDR3 has 15 residues. The DNA of the CDR3 is TGTGCCAGCAGCCCCACCAGTGCCTACACCGGGGAGCTGTTTTTT. Protein sequence: CASSPTSAYTGELFF.

The chain carries TRBV25-1 and TRBJ2-3; 9 nucleotides align to TRBD2. The length of the CDR3 is 17 residues. Germline V gives CDR1 MGHDK, CDR2 SYGVNS. The V gene end was trimmed by 3 bases and the J gene end by 3 bases; junction bases not matched to a gene: 10. The CDR3 is CASSDLGGRAATDTQYF. CDR3 DNA sequence: TGTGCCAGCAGTGACTTGGGCGGGAGGGCCGCAACAGATACGCAGTATTTT.